This entry is about one TCR beta chain. Germline CDR1 SGHTS, CDR2 YDEGEE. J gave up 7 bases and V 4 bases, and 9 bases lay outside the gene matches. The CDR3 length is 15 residues. These data belong to a study of blood T cell repertoires in COVID-19. Study-wide context: Acute and convalescent COVID-19 specimens originated in the United States, Italy and Spain. Sources were T cells, B-cell-depleted T cells, or PBMCs; the material itself was cDNA or gDNA.

In the source study's methods: Scientists estimated how many nucleated cells there were by amplifying reference gene primers. The repertoire was sequenced with immunoSEQ multiplex PCR; TCRdb's copy has only in-frame clones and lacks some. The V and J calls and the clone size are those of that table, but D and trimming were determined from the DNA. Of about 220,000 clones listed, 70% to 90% are singletons. The sample taken for sequencing was peripheral blood. The genes are TRBV5-8 and TRBJ1-2; 11 nucleotides line up with TRBD1. The TCR comes from a man aged 30 to 45 who had recovered from COVID-19. The CDR3 DNA follows: TGTGCCAGCAGCCTGGGGACAGGGGGAGTCACTGGCTACACCTTC. This codes for CASSLGTGGVTGYTF.